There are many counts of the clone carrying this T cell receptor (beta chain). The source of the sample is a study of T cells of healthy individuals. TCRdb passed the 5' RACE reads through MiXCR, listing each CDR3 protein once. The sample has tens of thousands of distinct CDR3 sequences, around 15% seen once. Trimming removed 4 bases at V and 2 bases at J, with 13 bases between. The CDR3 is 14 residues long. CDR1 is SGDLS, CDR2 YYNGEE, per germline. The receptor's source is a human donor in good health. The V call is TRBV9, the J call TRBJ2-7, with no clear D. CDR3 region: CASSRDFLPYEQYF. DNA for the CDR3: TGTGCCAGCAGCCGTGACTTCCTACCCTACGAGCAGTACTTC.